One sample yielded the 25 T cell receptor beta chains listed below, sequenced in a study of glioma-infiltrating T cells after dendritic cell vaccination. Some clones are missing from TCRdb's copy, which holds only in-frame ones; the method was immunoSEQ multiplex PCR. The sample carries 72,000 or so clones, roughly 84% recorded once. Sample time point: after dendritic cell vaccination, including at tumor progression/relapse. Here the sequenced sample was blood, taken after dendritic cell vaccination. Receptors were obtained from a human donor with glioblastoma.

The V call is TRBV6-1, the J call TRBJ2-7, with 10 bases aligning to TRBD1. The CDR3 has 14 amino acids. Trimming removed 7 bases from V and 1 base from J; junction bases left unmatched: 4. Per germline, CDR1 MNHNS and CDR2 SASEGT. This CDR3 reads CASIGTGDSYEQYF. In nucleotides, the CDR3 is TGTGCCAGCATCGGGACAGGGGATTCCTACGAGCAGTACTTC.

This clone was detected once. The V and J genes are TRBV4-1 and TRBJ2-7, with 8 positions matching TRBD1. The length of the CDR3 is 15 residues. The germline gives CDR1 MGHRA, CDR2 YSYEKL. J lost 4 bases, V lost 4 bases, and 9 bases had no gene match. This chain's CDR3 is CASSLLQGAQYEQYF. CDR3 DNA sequence: TGCGCCAGCAGCCTCCTCCAGGGGGCTCAATACGAGCAGTACTTC.

This clone was seen more than once but under ten times. This chain joins TRBV7-9 and TRBJ1-3; the D gene is possibly TRBD1 (5 bases). CDR1 is SEHNR and CDR2 is FQNEAQ in the germline V gene (reference sequence). There are 16 residues in the CDR3. Trimming left V 5 bases short and J 2 bases short, with 16 bases between. The CDR3, as DNA: TGTGCCAGCAGCCCACCGGGGGGGGTTCCTGGAAACACCATATATTTT. Encoded protein: CASSPPGGVPGNTIYF.

The J gene is TRBJ1-2, the V gene TRBV7-2; D gene uncertain. The length of the CDR3 is 14 residues. The germline V and J ends were trimmed by 0 bases and 8 bases, with 13 bases remaining between them. CDR1 SGHTA and CDR2 FQGNSA come from the germline V gene. The CDR3: CASSLARGHTGYTF. CDR3 coding DNA: TGTGCCAGCAGCTTAGCTCGAGGTCATACGGGCTACACCTTC.

The chain is built from TRBV5-1 and TRBJ2-7; a weak D match, TRBD1 (6 bases). The CDR3 is 14 amino acids. V was shortened by 1 base and J by 0 bases, with 8 bases between the two germline ends. The germline CDR1 and CDR2 sequences are SGHRS and YFSETQ. The CDR3 protein is CASSLWDNSYEQYF. DNA for the CDR3: TGCGCCAGCAGCTTGTGGGACAACTCCTACGAGCAGTACTTC.

The chain links TRBV5-1 to TRBJ2-5; TRBD1 is a possible D gene (5 bases). The V end lost 6 bases, the J end lost 2 bases, and 14 bases lay between the germline ends. Germline V gene sequence: CDR1 SGHRS, CDR2 YFSETQ. The CDR3 length is 14 residues. The CDR3, as DNA: TGCGCCAGCAAAACGGCAGGGATACAAGAGACCCAGTACTTC. Translating gives CASKTAGIQETQYF.

The chain couples TRBV5-1 to TRBJ1-4; TRBD1 might be the D (6 bases). V lost 6 bases, J lost 7 bases, and 13 bases lay in between. Germline V lookup: CDR1 SGHRS, CDR2 YFSETQ. This CDR3 contains 13 residues. This chain's CDR3 is CASTTGLGEKLFF. CDR3 DNA sequence: TGCGCCAGCACCACAGGGCTAGGTGAAAAACTGTTTTTT.

This clone was recorded only once. J is TRBJ2-5 and V is TRBV2; D might be TRBD2 (6 bases). This CDR3 has 16 amino acids. Per the germline V gene, CDR1 is SNHLY and CDR2 is FYNNEI. Trimming took off 7 bases at V and 3 bases at J, with 21 bases between the two ends. In nucleotides, the CDR3 is TGTGCCAGCAAAAGGCAGAGTGGAGGGATAAAAGAGACCCAGTACTTC. It yields the protein CASKRQSGGIKETQYF.

CDR3 loop: CASSVGLADTGELFF. In DNA, the CDR3 is TGTGCCAGCAGCGTAGGTCTAGCGGACACCGGGGAGCTGTTTTTT. The chain links TRBV9 to TRBJ2-2; 7 bases match TRBD2. The ends lost 0 bases at V and 3 bases at J; junction bases unmatched: 2. Germline CDR1 SGDLS, CDR2 YYNGEE. The CDR3 covers 15 residues.

The chain couples TRBV7-9 to TRBJ1-3; 10 bases are a match to TRBD1. Germline CDR1 SEHNR, CDR2 FQNEAQ (reference sequence). The CDR3 consists of 15 residues. With 5 bases clipped from V and 2 bases from J, the junction kept 3 bases outside the gene matches. The CDR3 sequence: CASSPDRGTGNTIYF. The DNA for the CDR3 is TGTGCCAGCAGCCCGGACAGGGGGACTGGAAACACCATATATTTT.

This chain uses TRBV9 with TRBJ2-4; D is perhaps TRBD2 (6 bases). With 4 bases removed from V and 3 bases from J, the gap between germline ends came to 14 bases. The CDR3 contains 15 residues. The germline CDR1 and CDR2 sequences are SGDLS and YYNGEE. The CDR3 loop reads CASSSNGGGKNIQYF. CDR3 in DNA: TGTGCCAGCAGCTCCAACGGGGGAGGCAAAAACATTCAGTACTTC.

Only a few counts were recorded for this clone. This chain joins TRBV10-3 and TRBJ1-2; D might be TRBD1 (6 bases). The CDR3 covers 15 residues. V lost 0 bases and J lost 4, with 12 bases in between. Looked up from germline, CDR1 is ENHRY and CDR2 is SYGVKD. The CDR3 loop reads CAISESTGWAYGYTF. The CDR3 DNA reads as TGTGCCATCAGTGAGTCAACAGGGTGGGCCTATGGCTACACCTTC.

The chain combines TRBV30 with TRBJ1-4, with D possibly being TRBD1 (6 bases). The CDR3 runs 13 residues. The V end lost 7 bases, the J end lost 6 bases, and 15 bases lay between the germline ends. Germline-derived CDR1 and CDR2 are GTSNPN and SVGIG (reference sequence). CDR3 residues: CASAGGLDEKLFF. The CDR3 DNA is TGTGCCTCAGCGGGGGGGCTGGATGAAAAACTGTTTTTT.

The J gene is TRBJ2-7, the V gene TRBV5-4, with 13 bases matching TRBD2. The J segment lost 2 bases and the V segment lost 4 bases, leaving 6 bases of the junction unmatched. Germline V CDR1 and CDR2: SGHNT, YYREEE (reference sequence). CDR3 length equals 16 residues. CDR3 bases: TGTGCCAGCAGCGCCCACACTAGCGGGAGGGCCTACGAGCAGTACTTC. Residues: CASSAHTSGRAYEQYF.

J is TRBJ1-2 and V is TRBV11-2; 8 nucleotides align to TRBD1. The CDR3 is made up of 15 amino acids. Germline trimming cut 1 base from V and 6 bases from J; bases unmatched to any gene: 7. Germline CDR1 and CDR2: SGHAT and FQNNGV. The CDR3 coding sequence is TGTGCCAGCAGCTTAGTCTACAGGGGGGGAGATGGCTACACCTTC. The encoded protein is CASSLVYRGGDGYTF. Supplemented by reference TRBV11-2 and TRBJ1-2, the full variable domain reads EAGVAQSPRYKIIEKRQSVAFWCNPISGHATLYWYQQILGQGPKLLIQFQNNGVVDDSQLPKDRFSAERLKGVDSTLKIQPAKLEDSAVYLCASSLVYRGGDGYTFGSGTRLTVV.

The rearrangement joins TRBV6-6 to TRBJ2-7; 9 bases are shared with TRBD2. This CDR3 is 14 amino acids long. V shed 5 bases, J shed 3 bases, and the junction held 5 bases outside the gene matches. Germline loops: CDR1 MNHNY, CDR2 SVGAGI (reference sequence). CDR3 DNA: TGTGCCAGCAGTGGACTAGCGATGGTCTACGAGCAGTACTTC. Translation gives CASSGLAMVYEQYF.

DNA for the CDR3: TGTGCCAGCAGCCCAACAGGGACACTGAGCACAGATACGCAGTATTTT. It codes for CASSPTGTLSTDTQYF. This chain uses TRBV7-9 with TRBJ2-3, with a weak D call TRBD1 (6 bases). V was cut by 5 bases and J by 0 bases, with 15 bases left in between. This CDR3 has 16 residues. CDR1 is SEHNR, CDR2 FQNEAQ, per germline (reference sequence).

This clone came up once. This chain uses TRBV7-3 with TRBJ2-1; 10 positions match TRBD2. J was trimmed by 5 bases and V by 2 bases; bases with no gene match: 3. This CDR3 spans 15 amino acids. Germline V CDR1 and CDR2: SGHTA, FQGTGA. CDR3 in DNA: TGTGCCAGCAGCTTATATCTAGCGGGAGACAATGAGCAGTTCTTC. Encoded protein: CASSLYLAGDNEQFF.

The gene calls are TRBV5-1 and TRBJ2-7; 8 bases are shared with TRBD1. The CDR3 extends over 15 amino acids. The V gene end was trimmed by 3 bases and the J gene end by 2 bases; junction bases not matched to a gene: 7. CDR1 SGHRS and CDR2 YFSETQ come from the germline V gene. The CDR3 region has the DNA TGCGCCAGCAGCTCGGCGACAGGGGCCACCTACGAGCAGTACTTC. Residues: CASSSATGATYEQYF.

The chain couples TRBV5-1 to TRBJ2-1; TRBD2 matches 10 bases. This CDR3 contains 14 residues. V lost 6 bases, J lost 8 bases, and 8 bases stayed unmatched. CDR1 SGHRS and CDR2 YFSETQ come from the germline V gene. The DNA of the CDR3 is TGCGCCAGCAAGGAACGGACTAGCGGAGATGAGCAGTTCTTC. Its protein is CASKERTSGDEQFF.

The chain joins TRBV5-1 to TRBJ1-1, with D tentatively TRBD1 (6 bases). Germline CDR1 is SGHRS and CDR2 is YFSETQ. V was cut by 0 bases and J by 11 bases, with 17 bases left in between. This CDR3 has 14 residues. CDR3 in DNA: TGCGCCAGCAGCTTGGATTCCAGGGGAGATTGGGCTTTCTTT. Translating gives CASSLDSRGDWAFF.

This chain connects TRBV2 to TRBJ2-5; 12 bases are a match to TRBD2. The CDR3 loop spans 18 amino acids. Germline V lookup: CDR1 SNHLY, CDR2 FYNNEI. Trimming took 3 bases from V and 5 from J; bases not matched to a gene: 13. The CDR3, as DNA: TGTGCCAGCAGTGAGGGGCTCCTAGCGGGGGGGCCAGGGGAGACCCAGTACTTC. Residues: CASSEGLLAGGPGETQYF. Looking up the rest from reference TRBV2 and TRBJ2-5 gives the full variable domain: EPEVTQTPSHQVTQMGQEVILRCVPISNHLYFYWYRQILGQKVEFLVSFYNNEISEKSEIFDDQFSVERPDGSNFTLKIRSTKLEDSAMYFCASSEGLLAGGPGETQYFGPGTRLLVL.

This chain joins TRBV5-5 and TRBJ2-3; weak D call: TRBD1 (5 bases). V lost 4 bases, J lost 0 bases, and 9 bases lay in between. This CDR3 is built from 14 residues. CDR1 SGHKS and CDR2 YYEKEE come from the germline V gene (reference sequence). The CDR3 nucleotides read TGTGCCAGCAGCCTTCGACAGAGCACAGATACGCAGTATTTT. It encodes CASSLRQSTDTQYF.

This rearrangement joins TRBV18 to TRBJ2-3; 7 bases agree with TRBD2. V shed 3 bases, J shed 3 bases, and the junction held 9 bases outside the gene matches. Germline V CDR1 and CDR2: KGHSH, LQKENI. The CDR3 totals 16 residues. CDR3 loop: CASSPRGGSRTDTQYF. For the CDR3, the DNA is TGTGCCAGCTCACCCCGGGGCGGGAGTCGAACAGATACGCAGTATTTT.

This chain uses TRBV7-8 with TRBJ2-4; 7 bases line up with TRBD2. In germline, CDR1 is SGHVS, CDR2 FQNEAQ. The V gene end was trimmed by 5 bases and the J gene end by 6 bases; junction bases not matched to a gene: 19. The CDR3 sequence is 18 residues long. In nucleotides, the CDR3 is TGTGCCAGCAGCGGGGAGGGCAGTCTCCTTTGGTCCTCAAACATTCAGTACTTC. Translation: CASSGEGSLLWSSNIQYF.